The clone carrying this T cell receptor beta chain has only one observation. The sample belongs to a study of CD8 T cells in Susac syndrome. RNA amounts of about 0.5 to 1 ug underwent reverse transcription with random hexamers. TCRdb re-analysed the immunoSEQ multiplex PCR reads in MiXCR, keeping a single row per CDR3 protein. The sample lists 150,000 to 200,000 distinct CDR3 sequences, about 96% seen once, with around 0.12% in the top ten. This clonotype originated in a human donor with Susac syndrome. The sequenced material came from CD4+ T cells from PBMCs.

CDR3: CATSVIRGKGETQYF. DNA for the CDR3: TGTGCCACCAGTGTTATAAGAGGGAAAGGAGAGACCCAGTACTTC. The gene calls are TRBV15 and TRBJ2-5; D is perhaps TRBD2 (5 bases). The CDR3 covers 15 residues. In germline, CDR1 is LNHNV, CDR2 YYDKDF (reference sequence). The V end lost 6 bases, the J end lost 4 bases, and 18 bases lay between the germline ends.